This paragraph covers one TCR beta chain sequence. Antigen: not known. Coverage ceases 3 residues before the CDR3 finishes, and the germline J gene fills in the end. The data stem from a study of Tregs in tolerant kidney transplant recipients. Notes on the study in general: Nucleotide sequences could not be compared across some patients' samples due to primer changes.

The repertoire was sequenced with immunoSEQ multiplex PCR; TCRdb's copy has only in-frame clones and lacks some. Its table lists tens of thousands of clones. J was trimmed by 2 bases and V by 5 bases; bases with no gene match: 5. Germline CDR1 is WNHNN and CDR2 is SYGVQD (reference sequence). CDR3 size: 16 residues. Recipients received nonmyeloablative bone marrow transplants from related graft donors, with transient mixed chimerism. Unstimulated regulatory T cells (CD4+CD25+CD127-), CD4+CD25- non-regulatory cells, CD4 and CD8 cells were FACS-sorted from thawed PBMCs. The V and J genes are TRBV10-1 and TRBJ2-1; the match to TRBD2 covers 11 bases. Here the sequenced sample was CD4+ T cells from blood (PBMCs), taken 24 months after the transplant. The TCR originated in a human patient who received a combined kidney and bone marrow transplant. Some T cells could come from the graft donor. The CDR3 is CASSPTSGRPYNEQFF. Partial CDR3 DNA: TGCGCCAGCAGTCCTACTAGCGGGAGACCCTACAATGAG.